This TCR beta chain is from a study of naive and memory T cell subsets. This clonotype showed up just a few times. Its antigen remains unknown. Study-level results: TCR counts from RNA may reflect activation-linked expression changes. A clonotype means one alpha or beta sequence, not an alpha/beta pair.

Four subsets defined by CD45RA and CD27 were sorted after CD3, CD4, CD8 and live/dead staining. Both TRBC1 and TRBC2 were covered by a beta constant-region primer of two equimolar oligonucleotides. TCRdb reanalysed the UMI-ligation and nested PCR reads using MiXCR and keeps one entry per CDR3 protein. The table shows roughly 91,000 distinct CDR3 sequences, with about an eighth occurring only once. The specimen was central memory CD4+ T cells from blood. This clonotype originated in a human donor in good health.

The CDR3 loop is CASSLPYFAYGYTF. Written as DNA, the CDR3 is TGTGCCAGCAGCCTGCCGTATTTCGCCTATGGCTACACCTTC. The chain has TRBV7-2 and TRBJ1-2; no definite D call. The CDR3 runs to 14 residues. Trimming pared 5 bases from V and 4 bases from J, leaving 14 bases between. From germline, CDR1 is SGHTA and CDR2 FQGNSA.